This TCR beta chain was documented in a study of T cell responses to AZD1222 COVID-19 vaccine. Study-wide points: Researchers took repertoire samples only after the peak T cell response had come. Baseline seropositivity characterized only six AZD1222 recipients.

Only in-frame clones appear in the TCRdb table, and some are missing; sequencing was by immunoSEQ multiplex PCR. The sample holds 170,000 or so clones, 90% to 95% seen once. Notes on this clone: The antigen is undetermined.

Germline CDR1 and CDR2: LNHNV and YYDKDF (reference sequence). This CDR3 is built from 15 residues. Trimming removed 2 bases from V and 8 bases from J; junction bases left unmatched: 11. The chain links TRBV15 to TRBJ1-2, with 7 bases fitting TRBD1. The source material was peripheral blood, sampled on day 0 of AZD1222 vaccination. The source of this sequence is an adult in good health. The CDR3 coding sequence is TGTGCCACCAGCAGACTTCAGACAGGGTTAAGCGGCTACACCTTC. It is translated as CATSRLQTGLSGYTF.